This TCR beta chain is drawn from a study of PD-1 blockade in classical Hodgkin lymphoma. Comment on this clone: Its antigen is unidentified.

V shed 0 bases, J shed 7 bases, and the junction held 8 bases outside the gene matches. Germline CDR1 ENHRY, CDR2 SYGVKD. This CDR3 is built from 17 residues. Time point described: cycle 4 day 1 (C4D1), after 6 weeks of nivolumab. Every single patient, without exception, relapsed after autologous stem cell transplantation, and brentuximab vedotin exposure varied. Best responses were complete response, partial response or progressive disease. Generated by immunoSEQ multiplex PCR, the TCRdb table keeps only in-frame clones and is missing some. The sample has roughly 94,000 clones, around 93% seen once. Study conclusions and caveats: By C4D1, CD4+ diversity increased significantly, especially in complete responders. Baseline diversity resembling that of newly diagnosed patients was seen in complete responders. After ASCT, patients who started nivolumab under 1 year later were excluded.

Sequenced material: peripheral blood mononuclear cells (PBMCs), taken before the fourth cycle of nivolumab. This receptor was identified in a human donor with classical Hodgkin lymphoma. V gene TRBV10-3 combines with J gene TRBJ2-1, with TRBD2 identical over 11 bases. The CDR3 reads CAISESNPLAGGNEQFF. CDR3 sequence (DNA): TGTGCCATCAGTGAGTCGAATCCCCTAGCGGGAGGAAATGAGCAGTTCTTC.